The 13 T cell receptor beta chains in this list originate from one sample, sequenced in a study of molecular identifiers for immune sequencing clone quantification. Using its own MiXCR run on the PCR reads, TCRdb lists one record per CDR3 protein. The sample holds tens of thousands of distinct CDR3 sequences, about a fifth seen once. The sequenced sample consisted of naive CD8+ T cells from blood, with Jurkat cell RNA spiked in. Subset defined: FACS-sorted CD8+CD4-CCR7+CD45RA+ naive T cells. The receptors were gathered from a human donor in good health. Some libraries in this study had Jurkat cell RNA spiked in.

As to this clonotype: A much larger clone sits a single nucleotide away, making a read error possible. The V and J genes are TRBV7-9 and TRBJ2-1; TRBD1 matches 7 bases. The CDR3 has 14 amino acids. The V gene's germline CDR1 is SEHNR and CDR2 FQNEAQ (reference sequence). CDR3 nucleotides: TGTGCCAGCAGCCCTCCGGGACAGTACAATGAGCAGATCTTC. The encoded protein is CASSPPGQYNEQIF. Drawing the rest from reference TRBV7-9 and TRBJ2-1, the complete variable domain is DTGVSQNPRHKITKRGQNVTFRCDPISEHNRLYWYRQTLGQGPEFLTYFQNEAQLEKSRLLSDRFSAERPKGSFSTLEIQRTEQGDSAMYLCASSPPGQYNEQIFGPGTRLTVL.

V usage is TRBV27 and J usage is TRBJ1-4; TRBD1 is a possible D gene (6 bases). The CDR3 contains 13 residues. Trimming removed 3 bases at V and 8 bases at J, with 10 bases between. Germline CDR1 and CDR2: MNHEY and SMNVEV (reference sequence). The CDR3 region is CASSFWGREKLFF. In nucleotides, the CDR3 is TGTGCCAGCAGTTTCTGGGGGCGAGAAAAACTGTTTTTT. The full variable domain, its missing parts supplied by reference TRBV27 and TRBJ1-4, is EAQVTQNPRYLITVTGKKLTVTCSQNMNHEYMSWYRQDPGLGLRQIYYSMNVEVTDKGDVPEGYKVSRKEKRNFPLILESPSPNQTSLYFCASSFWGREKLFFGSGTQLSVL.

This clonotype came up many times. The rearrangement links TRBV20-1 to TRBJ2-2; no firm D call. V gave up 0 bases and J gave up 2 bases, with 4 bases separating them. Germline V gene sequence: CDR1 DFQATT, CDR2 SNEGSKA (reference sequence). This CDR3 contains 13 residues. The CDR3 DNA follows: TGCAGTGCTAGAGATTTTAACACCGGGGAGCTGTTTTTT. Translated: CSARDFNTGELFF.

The V and J genes are TRBV4-3 and TRBJ1-5, with 8 bases aligning to TRBD1. J gave up 7 bases and V 0 bases, and 8 bases lay outside the gene matches. This CDR3 has 16 amino acids. Germline CDR1 and CDR2: LGHNA and YSLEER. CDR3 DNA: TGCGCCAGCAGCCAAGATCGGTCAGGGGGCGGCCAGCCCCAGCATTTT. Translation gives CASSQDRSGGGQPQHF.

The CDR3 spells CASSWGTNTEAFF. In DNA, the CDR3 is TGTGCCAGCAGTTGGGGGACGAACACTGAAGCTTTCTTT. The chain employs TRBV6-6 and TRBJ1-1; D is perhaps TRBD1 (5 bases). CDR3 length: 13 amino acids. Germline CDR1 is MNHNY and CDR2 is SVGAGI (reference sequence). V was trimmed by 4 bases and J by 1 base, leaving 7 bases between them.

The CDR3, as DNA: TGTGCCAGCAGTTCCGCCGAAGGGCTAGCGGGACAAGAGACCCAGTACTTC. It encodes CASSSAEGLAGQETQYF. This chain uses TRBV12-3 or TRBV12-4 with TRBJ2-5, with 9 nucleotides matching TRBD2. This CDR3 has 17 residues. With V trimmed by 4 bases and J by 2 bases, 11 bases remained unmatched.

This chain uses TRBV5-1 with TRBJ2-7; D unclear. Germline V gene sequence: CDR1 SGHRS, CDR2 YFSETQ. The CDR3 totals 13 residues. The ends were cut back, 0 bases at V and 4 bases at J, with 8 bases in the middle. CDR3 region: CASSLDQFYEQYF. The CDR3 DNA reads as TGCGCCAGCAGCTTGGACCAGTTTTACGAGCAGTACTTC.

This clonotype turned up a few times. This chain uses TRBV29-1 with TRBJ2-6; 9 bases fit TRBD1. J lost 1 base, V lost 5 bases, and 15 bases had no gene match. The length of the CDR3 is 19 residues. Germline assignment: CDR1 SQVTM and CDR2 ANQGSEA. The CDR3: CSVRIPRGTGLSGANVLTF. The CDR3 nucleotides read TGCAGCGTTAGGATCCCCCGGGGGACAGGGTTATCTGGGGCCAACGTCCTGACTTTC.

In this sample, this clonotype turned up many times. V usage is TRBV27 and J usage is TRBJ2-3, with D uncertain. Germline V gives CDR1 MNHEY, CDR2 SMNVEV (reference sequence). V lost 0 bases and J lost 2, with 6 bases in between. The CDR3 spans 14 residues. The CDR3 loop is CASSLSSNTDTQYF. For the CDR3, the DNA is TGTGCCAGCAGTTTATCCTCTAACACAGATACGCAGTATTTT.

J is TRBJ2-1 and V is TRBV25-1; D is perhaps TRBD2 (6 bases). V lost 3 bases, J lost 6 bases, and 21 bases lay in between. This CDR3 has 17 amino acids. CDR1 and CDR2 (germline): MGHDK, SYGVNS. This CDR3 is CASSDFYRDFDRNEQFF. The CDR3 bases are TGTGCCAGCAGTGACTTCTACCGGGACTTCGACCGCAATGAGCAGTTCTTC.

The chain carries TRBV7-9 and TRBJ2-5; 12 nucleotides agree with TRBD2. The germline CDR1 and CDR2 sequences are SEHNR and FQNEAQ (reference sequence). V was pared by 3 bases and J by 4 bases, with 15 bases of the junction left unmatched. CDR3 length: 19 residues. The CDR3 region is CASSFRGITSGRYLETQYF. The CDR3 region has the DNA TGTGCCAGCAGCTTCCGGGGGATAACTAGCGGGAGGTATTTAGAGACCCAGTACTTC.

This clonotype came up many times. The chain couples TRBV6-5 to TRBJ1-1, with D unresolved. Trimming shortened V by 8 bases and J by 0 bases, and 16 bases separated the two germline ends. The CDR3 length is 15 residues. Germline V CDR1 and CDR2: MNHEY, SVGAGI. DNA for the CDR3: TGTGCCAGCGTACCCCCGTTTGGGGTGAACACTGAAGCTTTCTTT. Protein sequence: CASVPPFGVNTEAFF.

This clonotype occurred many times. The chain is built from TRBV7-8 and TRBJ2-7, with 9 bases identical to TRBD1. This CDR3 region has 16 residues. Trimming at V came to 1 base and at J to 6 bases, leaving 10 bases not matched to a gene. Germline CDR1 reads SGHVS; CDR2 reads FQNEAQ. The CDR3 sequence: CASSLGRGQGRGEQYF. The CDR3 bases are TGTGCCAGCAGCTTAGGGCGGGGACAGGGTCGAGGCGAGCAGTACTTC.